This TCR beta chain was retrieved from a study of neurological immune-mediated disorders (dated by TCRdb to 2018 to 2020). With respect to the entire study: Among the approximately 34 multiple sclerosis patients, relapsing-remitting MS was present in roughly 30 and secondary progressive MS was present in 3. Each longitudinal HAM/TSP and healthy donor was sampled at 3 time-points spaced at 3-40 month intervals. The 106 TCR-beta libraries covered PBMC samples along with longitudinal samples, technical triplicates, and paired sorted CD4+ and CD8+ T-cell subsets. The cohort was made up of 60 to 75 subjects, consisting of around 14 HAM/TSP patients, about 34 multiple sclerosis patients and around 20 healthy controls. Peripheral blood TCR-beta repertoires from HTLV-I-associated myelopathy (HAM/TSP) patients, multiple sclerosis patients and healthy controls were compared by UMI-based sequencing. General findings and caveats noted by the study authors: TCR clonal expansion was highest in HAM/TSP patients and lowest in MS patients, with MS patients falling below even healthy controls. Expanded clones from different subjects shared no identical CDR3 amino acid sequences, which suggests that TCR-beta repertoires were private in all groups. Phylogenetic analysis grouped repertoires from 18 of 34 MS patients into a cluster of related CDR3 sequences, suggesting a possible repertoire-level signature. No association of the MS cluster with clinical or MRI features was observed, and the need for larger cohorts was stated by the authors.

V has 4 bases trimmed and J has 5 bases trimmed; junction bases matching no gene number 5. CDR1 and CDR2, looked up from the germline V gene (reference sequence), are LGHDT and YNNKEL. The cysteine opens and the phenylalanine closes a CDR3 of 15 amino acids. The kept DNA is CDR3 alone, 45 bases in frame from the first base. To synthesize cDNA, template-switch 5'RACE was performed with a primer carrying a 10-nucleotide random unique molecular identifier so that each TCR transcript was tagged. Over 200 million TCR-beta sequences, covering 15-18 subjects, were produced in each sequencing run. Total RNA was extracted with the RNeasy kit. The KAPA Real-time Library Amplification kit was used to amplify TCR-beta VDJ regions with primers targeting the TCR constant region and the 5'RACE anchor. A first PCR added sample indexes and Illumina adaptors, and a second PCR then raised library yield. After Ampure bead purification, the TCR product of roughly 650 bp was size-selected on a 2% E-gel SizeSelection system. Before pooling, library quality was assessed on a Bioanalyzer, concentration was determined with Qubit, and library quantification was performed with the Kapa Library Quantification kit. An Illumina HiSeq 2500 was used to sequence the libraries paired-end at 2 x 150 bp. To increase sequence diversity, about 25-31% phiX was spiked into each library pool. The original pipeline was this. Quality-filtered reads were processed with the UMI-based MiGEC pipeline, and over 90% of raw TCR sequences were removed by the MiGEC pipeline during error correction. VDJ genes were aligned to IMGT germline references, and clonotypes were defined by unique CDR3 amino acid sequence plus V-J genes. Clonal expansion, Shannon diversity and CDR3 relatedness (CalcPairwiseDistances, ClusterSamples) were evaluated with VDJtools, and phylogenetic trees were built with CLCbio workbench. A clone was classed as expanded if it had 8 or more unique UMIs, a cutoff based on coefficient-of-variation modelling across technical triplicates. TCRdb passed the public sequencing reads through fastp at Q25 and MiXCR, retaining productive beta sequences. Each record represents a unique CDR3 protein, reported with the most common genes and DNA among its rows. TCRdb, rather than the study authors, made the V and J calls. This sample gives about 80,000 distinct CDR3 sequences in total; approximately 4.6% of them show up just once. The ten biggest clones cover approximately 5.8% of the sample.

This clonotype has a count of ten or more. There is no known antigen for this receptor. Per-base qualities were not stored, and no clone one base away is much larger. The label giving this sample's time point can be read as: longitudinal time-point 3. For the unsorted PBMC libraries, 2 million PBMCs were stored in RNAlater at -80 degrees C until RNA extraction and were used to generate the libraries. The multiple sclerosis patients were enrolled in a US clinical protocol that evaluated disease progression with magnetic resonance imaging. Peripheral blood was subjected to Ficoll-Hypaque density gradient centrifugation to isolate PBMCs, which were then cryopreserved in liquid nitrogen.

Sequenced: PBMCs. The sequence was obtained from a woman aged 55-69 years with multiple sclerosis. The chain couples TRBV3-1 to TRBJ2-1; 10 bases in the junction line up with TRBD2. The CDR3 here reads CASSPPGLANNEQFF. Here is the DNA: TGTGCCAGCAGCCCGCCGGGACTAGCGAACAATGAGCAGTTCTTC.